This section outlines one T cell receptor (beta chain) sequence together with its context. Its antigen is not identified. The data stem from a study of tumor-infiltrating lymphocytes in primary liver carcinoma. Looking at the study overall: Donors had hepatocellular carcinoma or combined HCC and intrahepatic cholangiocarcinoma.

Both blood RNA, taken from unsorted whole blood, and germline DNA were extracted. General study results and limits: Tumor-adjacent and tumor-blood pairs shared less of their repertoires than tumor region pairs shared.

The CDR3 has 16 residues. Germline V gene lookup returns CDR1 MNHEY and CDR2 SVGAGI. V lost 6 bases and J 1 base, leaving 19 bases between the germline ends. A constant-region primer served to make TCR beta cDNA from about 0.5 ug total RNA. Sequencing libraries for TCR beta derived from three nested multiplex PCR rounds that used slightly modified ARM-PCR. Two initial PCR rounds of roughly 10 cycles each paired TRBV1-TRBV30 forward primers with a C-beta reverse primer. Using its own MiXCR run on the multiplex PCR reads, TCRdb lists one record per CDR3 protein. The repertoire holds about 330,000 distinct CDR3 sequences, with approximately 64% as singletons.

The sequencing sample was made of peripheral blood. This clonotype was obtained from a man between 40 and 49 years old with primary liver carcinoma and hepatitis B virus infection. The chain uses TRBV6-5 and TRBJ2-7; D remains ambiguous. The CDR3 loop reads CASRFSFDGLSYEQYF. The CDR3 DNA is TGTGCCAGCAGGTTCTCCTTCGACGGGCTGTCCTACGAGCAGTACTTC.